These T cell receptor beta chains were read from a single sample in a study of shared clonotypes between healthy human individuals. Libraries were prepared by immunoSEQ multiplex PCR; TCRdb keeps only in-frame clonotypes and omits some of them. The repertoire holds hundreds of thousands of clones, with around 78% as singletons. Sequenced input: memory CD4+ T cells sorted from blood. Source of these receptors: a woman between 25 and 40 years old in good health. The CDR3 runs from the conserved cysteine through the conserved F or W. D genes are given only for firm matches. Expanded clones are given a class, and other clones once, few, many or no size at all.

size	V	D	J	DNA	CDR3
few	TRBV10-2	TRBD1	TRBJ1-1	TGCGCCAGCAGTCTCCACCAAACAGGGGCGAGGGAAGCTTTCTTT	CASSLHQTGAREAFF
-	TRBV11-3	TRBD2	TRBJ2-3	TGTGCCAGCAGCGACAGCGGGGGAGCTAGCACAGATACGCAGTATTTT	CASSDSGGASTDTQYF
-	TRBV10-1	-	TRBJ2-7	TGCGCCAGCAGTGACGGGGGAGGACGCGAGCAGTACTTC	CASSDGGGREQYF
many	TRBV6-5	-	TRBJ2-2	TGTGCCAGCAGTTACCAAAACAGGGTCGCCGGGGAGCTGTTTTTT	CASSYQNRVAGELFF
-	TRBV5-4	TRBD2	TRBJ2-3	TGTGCCAGCAGCCTGACTAGCGGCACAGATACGCAGTATTTT	CASSLTSGTDTQYF
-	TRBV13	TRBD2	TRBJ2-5	TGTGCCAGCAGCCCACCGGTTGGTAGCGGGAGTGGGACCCAGTACTTC	CASSPPVGSGSGTQYF
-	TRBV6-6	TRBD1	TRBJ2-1	TGTGCCAGCAGTTATACAGGGGGTAATGAGCAGTTCTTC	CASSYTGGNEQFF
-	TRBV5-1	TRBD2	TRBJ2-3	TGCGCCAGCAGCTTGGGCGGGAGTGTGAATACGCAGTATTTT	CASSLGGSVNTQYF
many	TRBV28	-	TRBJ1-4	TGTGCCAGCAGAAATGCCGACACTGGCGAAAAACTGTTTTTT	CASRNADTGEKLFF
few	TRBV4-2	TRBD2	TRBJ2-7	TGTGCCAGCAGCAAAGAATTTCCGACTAGCGGGCTTTCCTACGAGCAGTACTTC	CASSKEFPTSGLSYEQYF
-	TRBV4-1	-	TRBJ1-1	TGCGCCAGCAGCCAATACAGCAACATGAACACTGAAGCTTTCTTT	CASSQYSNMNTEAFF
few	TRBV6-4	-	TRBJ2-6	TGTGCCAGCAGTGGGATCGGGAGCTCTGGGGCCAACGTCCTGACTTTC	CASSGIGSSGANVLTF
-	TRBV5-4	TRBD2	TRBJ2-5	TGTGCCAGCAGCTTGCCAGCGGGGACCCAAGAGACCCAGTACTTC	CASSLPAGTQETQYF
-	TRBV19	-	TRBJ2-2	TGTGCCAGTAGTTGGAGGGGGAACACCGGGGAGCTGTTTTTT	CASSWRGNTGELFF
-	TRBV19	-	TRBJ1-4	TGTGCCAGCAACTTCAAGGGAGAAAAACTGTTTTTT	CASNFKGEKLFF
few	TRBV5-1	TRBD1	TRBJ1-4	TGCGCCAGCAGCCCTGGGACAGAGAATGAAAAACTGTTTTTT	CASSPGTENEKLFF
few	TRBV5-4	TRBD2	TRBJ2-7	TGTGCCAGCAGCATCCATAGCGGGATCTACGAGCAGTACTTC	CASSIHSGIYEQYF
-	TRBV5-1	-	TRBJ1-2	TGCGCCAGCAGCTTGGGAGGTGGGCCAGCTATTTGGGATGGCTACACCTTC	CASSLGGGPAIWDGYTF
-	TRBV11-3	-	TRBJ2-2	TGTGCCAGCAGCTCTTACACCGGGGAGCTGTTTTTT	CASSSYTGELFF
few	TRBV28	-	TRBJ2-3	TGTGCCAGCATAAGCCCGGGCTTTACGGATACGCAGTATTTT	CASISPGFTDTQYF
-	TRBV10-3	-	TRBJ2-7	TGTGCCATCAGTGACCCCTGGTTGGGGGAGACTCAATACGAGCAGTACTTC	CAISDPWLGETQYEQYF
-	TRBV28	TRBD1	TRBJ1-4	TGTGCCACCTCAGGGGGAGGAATTGCAACTAATGAAAAACTGTTTTTT	CATSGGGIATNEKLFF
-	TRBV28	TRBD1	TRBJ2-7	TGTGCCAGCAGTTCCACAGGGGTAGCTTCGGCGCCCTACGAGCAGTACTTC	CASSSTGVASAPYEQYF
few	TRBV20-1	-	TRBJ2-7	TGCAGTGCTAGGGAAGACAGGTTGCAGTACTTC	CSAREDRLQYF
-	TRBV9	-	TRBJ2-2	TGTGCCAGCAGCGTACCGTACACCGGGGAGCTGTTTTTT	CASSVPYTGELFF
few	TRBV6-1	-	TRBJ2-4	TGTGCCAGCAGTGCAGGGGTTGGGAACATTCAGTACTTC	CASSAGVGNIQYF